Below, 26 T cell receptor beta chains from the same sample are listed, as sequenced in a study of spatial heterogeneity in lung cancer. Findings and caveats of the study: Tumors with more nonsynonymous mutations had more expanded intratumoral alpha and beta TCRs.

Time point in this sample: sample taken at primary tumor resection. One entry per CDR3 protein, called by TCRdb with MiXCR from the 5' RACE reads. The sample comprises under 20,000 distinct CDR3 sequences, approximately 9.7% of which are singletons, and about a fifth rests with the top ten. Antigen specificity for these receptors is unknown. Sequences were derived from lung tumor tissue, sampled at surgery. Receptor source: a female donor with early-stage non-small cell lung cancer.

Only a few counts were recorded for this clonotype. Because the library targeted alpha chains, this beta chain is an off-target read whose size means little. The V and J genes are TRBV6-1 and TRBJ2-2, with D perhaps TRBD1 (7 bases). The CDR3 is 12 amino acids. Trimming removed 11 bases at V and 5 bases at J, with 12 bases between. CDR1 MNHNS and CDR2 SASEGT come from the germline V gene. CDR3 residues: CAAGQPTGELFF. The CDR3 region has the DNA TGTGCCGCGGGACAGCCTACCGGGGAGCTGTTTTTT.

This clonotype has at least ten counts. This beta chain is a stray sequence in a library constructed for alpha chains; its clone size is not meaningful. The chain links TRBV20-1 to TRBJ1-2, with D possibly being TRBD1 (5 bases). Germline-derived CDR1 and CDR2 are DFQATT and SNEGSKA (reference sequence). The CDR3 runs 12 residues. Trimming removed 5 bases from V and 4 bases from J, with 11 bases in between. The CDR3 loop reads CSAPQGSYGYTF. The CDR3 DNA is TGCAGTGCTCCTCAGGGAAGCTATGGCTACACCTTC.

This clonotype is classed as medium-sized (0.01 to 0.1%). This beta chain turned up in a library designed for alpha chains; as an off-target read, its abundance says little. This chain uses TRBV6-6 with TRBJ1-6; the match to TRBD1 covers 9 bases. The CDR3 is made up of 15 amino acids. Germline V gene sequence: CDR1 MNHNY, CDR2 SVGAGI (reference sequence). J was trimmed by 11 bases and V by 4 bases; bases with no gene match: 9. In nucleotides, the CDR3 is TGTGCCAGCAGTTTCGGACAGGGGCGCGATCCACCCCTCCACTTT. Residues: CASSFGQGRDPPLHF.

The sample holds many counts of this clonotype. In a library made to pick up alpha chains, this beta chain is a stray read with a size that means little. This sequence joins TRBV5-8 and TRBJ2-2; the D is unclear. Trimming stripped 0 bases from V and 6 bases from J, with 12 bases between. Germline V gives CDR1 SGHTS, CDR2 YDEGEE. The CDR3 is 15 amino acids. The CDR3 reads CASSLGQTRAGELFF. CDR3 nucleotides: TGTGCCAGCAGCTTGGGGCAGACCCGAGCCGGGGAGCTGTTTTTT.

This clonotype is medium-sized by share. This beta chain is off target for a library built for alpha chains, so its abundance means little. This sequence joins TRBV7-9 and TRBJ2-7; D is undetermined. CDR1 SEHNR and CDR2 FQNEAQ come from the germline V gene (reference sequence). The CDR3 covers 15 residues. Between the trimmed V and J ends, which lost 2 bases and 3 bases, there was a span of 14 bases. CDR3 DNA sequence: TGTGCCAGCAGCTTACCGGGCAGCCTATTCTACGAGCAGTACTTC. This encodes CASSLPGSLFYEQYF.

Turning to this clonotype: Found in a library prepared for alpha chains, this beta chain is an off-target read, and its abundance has little meaning. V usage is TRBV27 and J usage is TRBJ2-7, with 8 nucleotides matching TRBD1. There are 15 residues in the CDR3. Germline values: CDR1 MNHEY, CDR2 SMNVEV (reference sequence). Losses at the gene ends were 4 bases for V and 2 bases for J; bases not matched to a gene: 7. CDR3 DNA: TGTGCCAGCAGTTCCGCGGGACAGGATCCCTACGAGCAGTACTTC. Translation gives CASSSAGQDPYEQYF.

This clonotype was recorded a few times. With the library built for alpha chains, this beta chain is off target and its frequency is not meaningful. The rearrangement uses TRBV21-1 and TRBJ2-7; the D segment call TRBD1 is taken from the table without a DNA check. TRBV21-1 is termed a pseudogene. This CDR3 spans 15 amino acids. The CDR3 DNA is TGTGCCAGCAGCAAAGAGGGACAGGGAAGCTACGAGCAGTACTTC. Translating it yields CASSKEGQGSYEQYF.

This clonotype was detected many times. The library was designed around alpha chains, so this beta chain is a stray read whose abundance carries little weight. V usage is TRBV20-1 and J usage is TRBJ1-1; tentatively, D is TRBD1 (5 bases). This CDR3 contains 14 residues. Trimming took off 3 bases at V and 6 bases at J, with 17 bases between the two ends. The germline gives CDR1 DFQATT, CDR2 SNEGSKA (reference sequence). The CDR3 spells CSASKQGRTAEAFF. CDR3 nucleotides: TGCAGTGCTAGTAAGCAGGGTAGAACCGCTGAAGCTTTCTTT.

This clonotype came up many times. This beta chain turned up in a library designed for alpha chains; as an off-target read, its abundance says little. The CDR3 nucleotides read TGCAGTGCTAGGCCGGCTGGGGGTGATCACGAGCAGTACTTC. Its translation is CSARPAGGDHEQYF. The rearrangement uses TRBV20-1 and TRBJ2-7; the D gene could be TRBD1 or TRBD2 (5 bases each). The germline V and J ends were trimmed by 3 bases and 5 bases, with 17 bases remaining between them. Germline assignment: CDR1 DFQATT and CDR2 SNEGSKA (reference sequence). This CDR3 has 14 amino acids.

Turning to this clonotype: Since the library was made to target alpha chains, this beta chain is a stray read and its abundance is not meaningful. The V call is TRBV6-6, the J call TRBJ2-2, with 11 bases that match TRBD2. V was pared by 5 bases and J by 4 bases, with 3 bases of the junction left unmatched. The germline CDR1 and CDR2 sequences are MNHNY and SVGAGI (reference sequence). CDR3 size: 15 residues. This CDR3 reads CASSRGTSGTGELFF. The CDR3 region has the DNA TGTGCCAGCAGTCGTGGGACTAGCGGCACCGGGGAGCTGTTTTTT.

This clonotype appeared a few times. The library was prepared for alpha chains; this beta chain is a stray read, so its frequency means little. The chain couples TRBV20-1 to TRBJ2-7; 11 nucleotides line up with TRBD2. The CDR3 covers 15 residues. Germline V gene data show CDR1 as DFQATT and CDR2 as SNEGSKA (reference sequence). V shed 2 bases and J 2 bases; nucleotides not matched to a gene: 5. Written as DNA, the CDR3 is TGCAGTGCTAGACCCGTTAGCGGGGGGGCCTACGAGCAGTACTTC. Amino acid sequence: CSARPVSGGAYEQYF.

About this clonotype: This beta chain came through as a stray read in a library set up for alpha chains, and its size says little. This sequence joins TRBV30 and TRBJ1-4; 7 nucleotides align to TRBD1. J was trimmed by 8 bases and V by 3 bases; bases with no gene match: 6. Germline V gene lookup returns CDR1 GTSNPN and CDR2 SVGIG (reference sequence). The CDR3 is 13 amino acids. CDR3 amino acids: CAWSNTGEEKLFF. The DNA of the CDR3 is TGTGCCTGGAGCAATACAGGGGAAGAAAAACTGTTTTTT.

The sample holds a few counts of this clonotype. This beta chain lies outside the target of a library built for alpha chains; its clone size means little. The genes are TRBV12-3 or TRBV12-4 and TRBJ1-2, with 9 bases lining up with TRBD1. With V trimmed by 6 bases and J by 2 bases, 7 bases remained unmatched. This CDR3 spans 15 amino acids. CDR3 DNA: TGTGCCAGCAGCTTTACCGGACAGGGGAACTATGGCTACACCTTC. This sequence encodes CASSFTGQGNYGYTF.

At least ten counts were recorded for this clonotype. As an off-target read in a library built for alpha chains, this beta chain has a frequency of little significance. The CDR3 protein is CASSLQGLAIAEAFF. CDR3 sequence (DNA): TGTGCCAGCAGTCTACAGGGTCTAGCAATCGCTGAAGCTTTCTTT. The chain uses TRBV12-3 or TRBV12-4 and TRBJ1-1, with a tentative D call TRBD1 (6 bases). CDR3 length: 15 amino acids. The germline V and J ends were trimmed by 5 bases and 6 bases, with 19 bases remaining between them.

This clonotype has only a few counts. In a library made to pick up alpha chains, this beta chain is a stray read with a size that means little. J is TRBJ2-3 and V is TRBV7-2; 9 bases align to TRBD2. CDR1 and CDR2 (germline): SGHTA, FQGNSA. The CDR3 spans 18 residues. J gave up 2 bases and V 1 base, and 10 bases lay outside the gene matches. CDR3 in amino acids: CASSLGIGGGVATDTQYF. For the CDR3, the DNA is TGTGCCAGCAGCTTAGGAATTGGCGGGGGGGTAGCCACAGATACGCAGTATTTT.

This clonotype was seen ten or more times. Little can be read into the size of this beta chain, an off-target read in a library designed for alpha chains. The chain joins TRBV19 to TRBJ1-1, with D tentatively TRBD1 (5 bases). V was trimmed by 7 bases and J by 0 bases, leaving 15 bases between them. Germline assignment: CDR1 LNHDA and CDR2 SQIVND (reference sequence). This CDR3 has 15 residues. The CDR3 loop reads CASMGLGGLNTEAFF. The CDR3 nucleotides read TGTGCCAGTATGGGCTTGGGGGGACTGAACACTGAAGCTTTCTTT. Drawing the rest from reference TRBV19 and TRBJ1-1, the complete variable domain is DGGITQSPKYLFRKEGQNVTLSCEQNLNHDAMYWYRQDPGQGLRLIYYSQIVNDFQKGDIAEGYSVSREKKESFPLTVTSAQKNPTAFYLCASMGLGGLNTEAFFGQGTRLTVV.

Turning to this clonotype: This beta chain turned up in a library designed for alpha chains; as an off-target read, its abundance says little. J is TRBJ1-1 and V is TRBV6-5, with D perhaps matching TRBD1 (5 bases). V lost 6 bases, J lost 4 bases, and 15 bases lay in between. The CDR3 totals 14 residues. The germline gives CDR1 MNHEY, CDR2 SVGAGI. This CDR3 reads CASSSREGRTEAFF. In DNA, the CDR3 is TGTGCCAGCAGCTCCCGGGAGGGGCGCACTGAAGCTTTCTTT.

Concerning this clonotype itself: A library made for alpha chains picked up this beta chain off target, so its size means little. The J gene is TRBJ1-1, the V gene TRBV7-3; D is uncertain. Germline V gives CDR1 SGHTA, CDR2 FQGTGA. The CDR3 is made up of 14 amino acids. Trimming stripped 3 bases from V and 6 bases from J, with 14 bases between. In DNA, the CDR3 is TGTGCCAGCAGCTTGGACCCCCTATCAGCTGAAGCTTTCTTT. Its protein is CASSLDPLSAEAFF.

This clonotype was seen ten or more times. A library made for alpha chains picked up this beta chain off target, so its size means little. The V gene is TRBV7-2, the J gene TRBJ2-3; TRBD1 is a possible D gene (6 bases). The V gene lost 7 bases and the J gene lost 6 bases, with 14 bases spanning the gap. This CDR3 has 13 amino acids. Germline-derived CDR1 and CDR2 are SGHTA and FQGNSA. CDR3 sequence (DNA): TGTGCCAGCATTCTCACAGGGCGGGATACGCAGTATTTT. This translates into CASILTGRDTQYF.

This clonotype was picked up many times. The library was designed around alpha chains, so this beta chain is a stray read whose abundance carries little weight. The gene calls are TRBV4-1 and TRBJ2-2; 11 positions agree with TRBD1. V shed 9 bases, J shed 4 bases, and the junction held 1 base outside the gene matches. The V gene's germline CDR1 is MGHRA and CDR2 YSYEKL. This CDR3 is built from 13 residues. CDR3 nucleotide sequence: TGCGCCAGTGGACAGGGGGCCACCGGGGAGCTGTTTTTT. Its protein product is CASGQGATGELFF.

Regarding this clonotype: Found in a library prepared for alpha chains, this beta chain is an off-target read, and its abundance has little meaning. The chain carries TRBV20-1 and TRBJ2-2; D unclear. Trimming stripped 6 bases from V and 5 bases from J, with 16 bases between. The CDR3 is 14 residues long. Germline assignment: CDR1 DFQATT and CDR2 SNEGSKA (reference sequence). CDR3 in amino acids: CSAEQARRTGELFF. The CDR3 nucleotides read TGCAGTGCCGAGCAGGCTAGACGAACCGGGGAGCTGTTTTTT.

A note on this clonotype: Since it is a stray read in a library aimed at alpha chains, this beta chain has a size that is not meaningful. This chain uses TRBV28 with TRBJ1-1, with D possibly being TRBD1 (6 bases). CDR1 and CDR2 from the germline V gene are MDHEN and SYDVKM. This CDR3 comprises 15 residues. The ends were cut back, 3 bases at V and 1 base at J, with 12 bases in the middle. Written as DNA, the CDR3 is TGTGCCAGCAGTTTCACAGGGAGGGGGAACACTGAAGCTTTCTTT. Protein: CASSFTGRGNTEAFF.

With regard to this clonotype: At one end, the junction sequence differs from germline, possibly due to a read error. This beta chain appears as a stray read in a library generated for alpha chains; its size is not informative. The V and J genes are TRBV7-9 and TRBJ1-1; D is unresolved. The CDR3 loop spans 14 amino acids. Germline CDR1 SEHNR, CDR2 FQNEAQ (reference sequence). The CDR3 nucleotides are TGTGCCAGCAGCTTAGGTGGGGAATACACTGAAGCTCTCTTT. Its translation: CASSLGGEYTEALF.

Ten or more counts support this clonotype. A library made for alpha chains picked up this beta chain off target, so its size means little. The chain has TRBV6-2 or TRBV6-3 and TRBJ2-7; D might be TRBD2 (6 bases). The V and J ends lost 5 bases and 0 bases respectively, with 11 bases between them. CDR1 and CDR2 from the germline V gene are MNHEY and SVGEGT. This CDR3 contains 14 residues. The CDR3: CASSQRRGSYEQYF. CDR3 DNA: TGTGCCAGCAGTCAAAGGAGGGGCTCCTACGAGCAGTACTTC.

This clonotype occurred a few times. Within a library made for alpha chains, this beta chain is off target, and its count is uninformative. J is TRBJ2-3 and V is TRBV7-2, with no clear D. Germline values: CDR1 SGHTA, CDR2 FQGNSA. V was pared by 1 base and J by 2 bases, with 7 bases between. The CDR3 contains 14 residues. This CDR3 reads CASSLVTFTDTQYF. CDR3 coding DNA: TGTGCCAGCAGCTTAGTCACCTTCACAGATACGCAGTATTTT. Full variable domain (remainder filled in from reference TRBV7-2 and TRBJ2-3): GAGVSQSPSNKVTEKGKDVELRCDPISGHTALYWYRQSLGQGLEFLIYFQGNSAPDKSGLPSDRFSAERTGGSVSTLTIQRTQQEDSAVYLCASSLVTFTDTQYFGPGTRLTVL.

This clonotype was seen many times. As an off-target read in a library built for alpha chains, this beta chain has a frequency of little significance. The DNA of the CDR3 is TGTGCCAGCAGTACCGGACAGGACGCGTACAATGAGCAGTTCTTC. It encodes CASSTGQDAYNEQFF. The chain has TRBV6-2 or TRBV6-3 and TRBJ2-1; TRBD1 matches 7 bases. Unmatched junction bases numbered 8, after V lost 5 bases and J lost 4 bases. The CDR3 sequence is 15 residues long. Germline CDR1 MNHEY, CDR2 SVGEGT.